The 26 T cell receptor beta chains listed next were all sequenced from one sample in a study of T cell responses to AZD1222 COVID-19 vaccine. The repertoire was sequenced with immunoSEQ multiplex PCR; TCRdb's copy has only in-frame clones and lacks some. The sample has about 91,000 clones, more than 85% seen once. Sequenced material: peripheral blood, taken 28 days after the second AZD1222 dose. The source of these receptors is an adult who received the AZD1222 COVID-19 vaccine.

The chain joins TRBV19 to TRBJ2-3; 11 nucleotides agree with TRBD2. The germline V gene has CDR1 LNHDA and CDR2 SQIVND (reference sequence). J lost 0 bases, V lost 5 bases, and 7 bases had no gene match. The length of the CDR3 is 17 residues. The CDR3: CASSPRTSGYSTDTQYF. The CDR3 nucleotides read TGTGCCAGTAGTCCTAGGACTAGCGGGTATAGCACAGATACGCAGTATTTT. Using reference TRBV19 and TRBJ2-3 for the parts outside the CDR3, the full variable domain is DGGITQSPKYLFRKEGQNVTLSCEQNLNHDAMYWYRQDPGQGLRLIYYSQIVNDFQKGDIAEGYSVSREKKESFPLTVTSAQKNPTAFYLCASSPRTSGYSTDTQYFGPGTRLTVL.

The chain combines TRBV11-3 with TRBJ1-2; 8 nucleotides line up with TRBD1. The CDR3 runs to 14 residues. The germline V gene has CDR1 SGHNT and CDR2 YENEEA. The ends lost 2 bases at V and 4 bases at J; junction bases unmatched: 3. CDR3 in amino acids: CASSLYGQGYGYTF. CDR3 DNA: TGTGCCAGCAGCTTATATGGACAGGGCTATGGCTACACCTTC. The entire variable domain, with the rest obtained from reference TRBV11-3 and TRBJ1-2, is as follows: EAGVVQSPRYKIIEKKQPVAFWCNPISGHNTLYWYLQNLGQGPELLIRYENEEAVDDSQLPKDRFSAERLKGVDSTLKIQPAELGDSAVYLCASSLYGQGYGYTFGSGTRLTVV.

This chain uses TRBV28 with TRBJ2-5; no firm D call. CDR1 and CDR2 from the germline V gene are MDHEN and SYDVKM. Trimming removed 1 base from V and 1 base from J, with 13 bases in between. The CDR3 runs to 16 residues. CDR3 residues: CASSLSVGFVQETQYF. The CDR3 bases are TGTGCCAGCAGTTTATCCGTAGGGTTTGTCCAAGAGACCCAGTACTTC.

The genes are TRBV6-2 or TRBV6-3 and TRBJ2-2; 8 bases map to TRBD2. Germline CDR1 MNHEY, CDR2 SVGEGT. The trim removed 0 bases at V and 5 bases at J, leaving 5 bases unmatched. The CDR3 length is 16 residues. The CDR3 DNA sequence: TGTGCCAGCAGTTACTCCGGCGGGGGGACGACCGGGGAGCTGTTTTTT. Its translation is CASSYSGGGTTGELFF.

The J gene is TRBJ1-2, the V gene TRBV5-4; no definite D call. CDR1 SGHNT and CDR2 YYREEE come from the germline V gene (reference sequence). V lost 7 bases and J lost 4, with 14 bases in between. The CDR3 runs 13 residues. The CDR3, as DNA: TGTGCCAGCGGACTGTACCCTAGCTATGGCTACACCTTC. This gives the protein CASGLYPSYGYTF. Full variable domain (outside the CDR3, taken from reference TRBV5-4 and TRBJ1-2): ETGVTQSPTHLIKTRGQQVTLRCSSQSGHNTVSWYQQALGQGPQFIFQYYREEENGRGNFPPRFSGLQFPNYSSELNVNALELDDSALYLCASGLYPSYGYTFGSGTRLTVV.

The genes are TRBV27 and TRBJ1-6; no definite D call. The CDR3 length is 13 residues. Trimming removed 2 bases at V and 10 bases at J, with 9 bases between. Germline lookup yields CDR1 MNHEY and CDR2 SMNVEV (reference sequence). CDR3 DNA: TGTGCCAGCAGTTTAATTCTGGGCTCACCCCTCCACTTT. Protein sequence: CASSLILGSPLHF.

V usage is TRBV11-2 and J usage is TRBJ2-1; 11 bases line up with TRBD2. The V gene end was trimmed by 6 bases and the J gene end by 5 bases; junction bases not matched to a gene: 12. This CDR3 contains 17 residues. The germline V gene has CDR1 SGHAT and CDR2 FQNNGV. CDR3 loop: CASRPTSGVGRDNEQFF. In DNA form, the CDR3 reads TGTGCCAGCAGGCCGACTAGCGGGGTGGGTAGGGACAATGAGCAGTTCTTC.

The J gene is TRBJ2-4, the V gene TRBV7-2, with D possibly being TRBD1 (6 bases). There are 12 residues in the CDR3. Trimming cost V 1 base and J 8 bases, with 6 bases left between them. CDR1 SGHTA and CDR2 FQGNSA come from the germline V gene. CDR3 DNA: TGTGCCAGCAGCTTAGACAGGGACATTCAGTACTTC. Amino acids: CASSLDRDIQYF.

This chain uses TRBV5-1 with TRBJ2-2; 8 nucleotides align to TRBD1. Looked up from germline, CDR1 is SGHRS and CDR2 is YFSETQ. This CDR3 contains 17 residues. After removal of 0 bases from V and 0 bases from J, the junction contained 4 bases not matched to a gene. The CDR3 nucleotides are TGCGCCAGCAGCTTGGTTGGGACAGGAGCGAACACCGGGGAGCTGTTTTTT. It translates to CASSLVGTGANTGELFF.

The chain employs TRBV3-1 (or the pseudogene TRBV3-2) and TRBJ2-6, with D maybe TRBD2 (5 bases). Trimming removed 1 base from V and 2 bases from J, with 12 bases in between. The germline V gene encodes CDR1 LGHDT and CDR2 YNNKEL (reference sequence). The CDR3 sequence is 17 residues long. The CDR3 loop is CASSQARGFAGANVLTF. The CDR3 region has the DNA TGTGCCAGCAGCCAAGCCCGGGGATTTGCTGGGGCCAACGTCCTGACTTTC.

The genes are TRBV19 and TRBJ1-5; no firm D call. V was pared by 4 bases and J by 0 bases, with 13 bases between. The CDR3 extends over 16 amino acids. Germline V gene sequence: CDR1 LNHDA, CDR2 SQIVND (reference sequence). CDR3: CASSKGWTLSNQPQHF. CDR3 in DNA: TGTGCCAGTAGTAAGGGATGGACCCTTAGCAATCAGCCCCAGCATTTT. Full variable domain (rest looked up from reference TRBV19 and TRBJ1-5): DGGITQSPKYLFRKEGQNVTLSCEQNLNHDAMYWYRQDPGQGLRLIYYSQIVNDFQKGDIAEGYSVSREKKESFPLTVTSAQKNPTAFYLCASSKGWTLSNQPQHFGDGTRLSIL.

The chain uses TRBV10-3 and TRBJ1-1; TRBD1 agrees at 7 bases. V shed 7 bases, J shed 3 bases, and the junction held 5 bases outside the gene matches. From germline, CDR1 is ENHRY and CDR2 SYGVKD. CDR3 length: 13 amino acids. The CDR3 bases are TGTGCCATCAAGCCACAGGGGTACACTGAAGCTTTCTTT. Translated: CAIKPQGYTEAFF.

The V gene is TRBV4-3, the J gene TRBJ1-2, with TRBD1 as a possible D gene (5 bases). Germline lookup yields CDR1 LGHNA and CDR2 YSLEER. This CDR3 is 16 amino acids long. V gave up 0 bases and J gave up 8 bases, with 19 bases separating them. The chain's CDR3 is CASSQDHSARVGGYTF. The CDR3 DNA sequence: TGCGCCAGCAGCCAAGATCATTCGGCCAGGGTGGGGGGCTACACCTTC.

The chain has TRBV15 and TRBJ1-3, with D tentatively TRBD1 (6 bases). Germline V gene lookup returns CDR1 LNHNV and CDR2 YYDKDF (reference sequence). V was trimmed by 2 bases and J by 1 base, leaving 6 bases between them. The CDR3 contains 14 residues. The CDR3 DNA is TGTGCCACCAGCAGACAGGGGTCTGGAAACACCATATATTTT. It specifies CATSRQGSGNTIYF.

The J gene is TRBJ1-2, the V gene TRBV3-1 (or the pseudogene TRBV3-2); 8 positions agree with TRBD1. This CDR3 contains 17 residues. Per the germline V gene, CDR1 is LGHDT and CDR2 is YNNKEL (reference sequence). V lost 3 bases and J lost 4; bases outside the gene matches: 13. The CDR3 sequence: CASSHGQGVGYRYGYTF. DNA of the CDR3: TGTGCCAGCAGCCACGGACAGGGCGTTGGGTACCGCTATGGCTACACCTTC.

The gene calls are TRBV6-2 or TRBV6-3 and TRBJ2-7; D might be TRBD1 (6 bases). CDR1 and CDR2 (germline): MNHEY, SVGEGT. The CDR3 contains 15 residues. Between the trimmed V and J ends, which lost 6 bases and 0 bases, there was a span of 15 bases. As DNA, the CDR3 is TGTGCCAGCAGCGGACAGTCCCTCAGCTCCTACGAGCAGTACTTC. It translates to CASSGQSLSSYEQYF.

V gene TRBV6-5 combines with J gene TRBJ2-3; D possibly uses TRBD1 or TRBD2 (5 bases each). CDR3 length equals 14 residues. Germline CDR1 and CDR2: MNHEY and SVGAGI. The V end lost 6 bases, the J end lost 2 bases, and 12 bases lay between the germline ends. CDR3 DNA sequence: TGTGCCAGCAGCCAGGGAGTTCCCACAGATACGCAGTATTTT. It translates to CASSQGVPTDTQYF.

This chain uses TRBV30 with TRBJ2-7; D gene ambiguous. V shed 1 base and J shed 2 bases, with 15 bases lying between them. The CDR3 consists of 15 residues. Germline V gives CDR1 GTSNPN, CDR2 SVGIG (reference sequence). The CDR3 sequence is CAWSEMGPNAYEQYF. As DNA, the CDR3 is TGTGCCTGGAGTGAAATGGGCCCAAACGCCTACGAGCAGTACTTC.

This chain uses TRBV19 with TRBJ1-5; the D is unclear. The germline V gene encodes CDR1 LNHDA and CDR2 SQIVND (reference sequence). The CDR3 sequence is 12 residues long. Trimming cost V 5 bases and J 4 bases, with 6 bases left between them. CDR3 sequence reads: CASSPQNQPQHF. The CDR3 region has the DNA TGTGCCAGTAGTCCTCAAAATCAGCCCCAGCATTTT.

This chain uses TRBV4-3 with TRBJ1-2, with 7 nucleotides matching TRBD1. The trim removed 4 bases at V and 8 bases at J, leaving 13 bases unmatched. In germline, CDR1 is LGHNA, CDR2 YSLEER. This CDR3 region has 15 residues. In DNA, the CDR3 is TGCGCCAGCAGCCCCCGAGCAGGGGGGAATACGGGCTACACCTTC. This encodes CASSPRAGGNTGYTF.

This sequence joins TRBV12-5 and TRBJ2-3; D is ambiguous. The CDR3 covers 11 residues. V was cut by 2 bases and J by 4 bases, with 1 base left in between. Germline V CDR1 and CDR2: LGHNT, FRNRAP. As DNA, the CDR3 is TGTGCTAGTGGTTTGTCAGATACGCAGTATTTT. Residues: CASGLSDTQYF.

The V call is TRBV11-2, the J call TRBJ2-7, with TRBD2 matching 8 bases. Germline CDR1 reads SGHAT; CDR2 reads FQNNGV. The CDR3 spans 13 residues. The CDR3 here is CAAGASPAYEQYF. DNA for the CDR3: TGTGCAGCGGGGGCGTCTCCAGCCTACGAGCAGTACTTC.

This clone was observed a single time. V is TRBV9 and J is TRBJ1-2; D remains ambiguous. The CDR3 is 13 amino acids. V lost 0 bases, J lost 8 bases, and 11 bases lay in between. The germline gives CDR1 SGDLS, CDR2 YYNGEE. The CDR3 nucleotides read TGTGCCAGCAGCGTAGGATCAACACTGGGCTACACCTTC. The encoded protein is CASSVGSTLGYTF.

The chain uses TRBV9 and TRBJ2-3, with 9 nucleotides matching TRBD1. Per germline, CDR1 SGDLS and CDR2 YYNGEE. This CDR3 has 16 amino acids. Unmatched junction bases numbered 11, after V lost 4 bases and J lost 5 bases. CDR3 residues: CASSPRPGTGKDTQYF. CDR3 in DNA: TGTGCCAGCAGCCCTCGTCCCGGGACAGGGAAAGATACGCAGTATTTT.

This chain connects TRBV9 to TRBJ2-1; D gene unclear. Trimming cost V 7 bases and J 6 bases, with 11 bases left between them. Germline V gene sequence: CDR1 SGDLS, CDR2 YYNGEE. The CDR3 is 12 amino acids. The CDR3 reads CASGRGLNEQFF. DNA of the CDR3: TGTGCCAGCGGCCGAGGTCTCAATGAGCAGTTCTTC.

The chain joins TRBV15 to TRBJ2-3, with a tentative D call TRBD2 (6 bases). V was trimmed by 0 bases and J by 3 bases, leaving 16 bases between them. The CDR3 is made up of 17 amino acids. Germline V gene lookup returns CDR1 LNHNV and CDR2 YYDKDF (reference sequence). CDR3: CATSRDRPSVATDTQYF. The CDR3 DNA is TGTGCCACCAGCAGAGACAGGCCTAGCGTTGCGACAGATACGCAGTATTTT.